These 27 T cell receptor beta chains were all obtained from the same sample, sequenced in a study of CD8 T cells in Susac syndrome. The RNA, roughly 0.5 to 1 ug, was put through reverse transcription using random hexamers. TCRdb re-derived calls from the immunoSEQ multiplex PCR reads in MiXCR, one entry per CDR3 protein. Found here are fewer than 350,000 distinct CDR3 sequences, roughly nine tenths of them singletons; the top ten hold about 0.07%. The sample was CD4+ T cells from PBMCs. Every receptor here comes from a human donor with multiple sclerosis.

This chain connects TRBV3-1 to TRBJ2-4; the D is unclear. The ends were cut back, 1 base at V and 7 bases at J, with 5 bases in the middle. CDR1 is LGHDT and CDR2 is YNNKEL in the germline V gene (reference sequence). CDR3 size: 12 residues. The CDR3 nucleotides read TGTGCCAGCAGCCAAGCTGAGAACATTCAGTACTTC. Translation gives CASSQAENIQYF.

The chain carries TRBV14 and TRBJ2-7, with D maybe TRBD2 (6 bases). The V end was cut by 1 base, the J end by 2 bases, with 12 bases between. This CDR3 comprises 15 residues. Germline assignment: CDR1 SGHDN and CDR2 FVKESK. CDR3 DNA sequence: TGTGCCAGCAGCCAAGGGGGCGGCGGGACCTACGAGCAGTACTTC. Translated: CASSQGGGGTYEQYF.

This rearrangement joins TRBV29-1 to TRBJ2-2, with no clear D. The V and J ends lost 8 bases and 6 bases respectively, with 7 bases between them. The CDR3 extends over 10 amino acids. Germline CDR1 and CDR2: SQVTM and ANQGSEA. The CDR3 region is CSLRAGELFF. The CDR3 DNA reads TGCAGCCTAAGGGCCGGGGAGCTGTTTTTT.

This chain links TRBV27 with TRBJ1-2; D remains ambiguous. Germline V gene lookup returns CDR1 MNHEY and CDR2 SMNVEV (reference sequence). The CDR3 sequence is 13 residues long. Trimming took off 2 bases at V and 9 bases at J, with 13 bases between the two ends. The CDR3: CASSLTGPPSYTF. The CDR3 bases are TGTGCCAGCAGTTTAACTGGACCGCCCAGCTACACCTTC.

The chain uses TRBV4-2 and TRBJ2-5; D is uncertain. Germline V CDR1 and CDR2: LGHNA, YNFKEQ. V gave up 4 bases and J gave up 3 bases, with 15 bases separating them. The CDR3 is made up of 15 amino acids. CDR3 sequence (DNA): TGTGCCAGCAGCCCCCTGGGCAGTGCGGAAGAGACCCAGTACTTC. Protein: CASSPLGSAEETQYF.

This clonotype was seen just once. The chain uses TRBV20-1 and TRBJ2-7; D uncertain. The V end was cut by 3 bases, the J end by 6 bases, with 18 bases between. The CDR3 is 14 residues long. From germline, CDR1 is DFQATT and CDR2 SNEGSKA (reference sequence). CDR3 coding DNA: TGCAGTGCTAGGGACCAAGCCGTCTCTATCGAGCAGTACTTC. It codes for CSARDQAVSIEQYF.

The gene calls are TRBV7-9 and TRBJ2-1, with D possibly being TRBD2 (6 bases). V was trimmed by 3 bases and J by 3 bases, leaving 12 bases between them. This CDR3 region has 15 residues. Germline V gene data show CDR1 as SEHNR and CDR2 as FQNEAQ (reference sequence). The CDR3 region is CASSLLAQNYNEQFF. In nucleotides, the CDR3 is TGTGCCAGCAGCTTGCTAGCGCAAAACTACAATGAGCAGTTCTTC.

This CDR3 is CASSDRVAGGAKNIQYF. The CDR3 DNA is TGTGCCAGCAGTGACCGGGTAGCCGGCGGAGCCAAAAACATTCAGTACTTC. The chain couples TRBV2 to TRBJ2-4; D remains ambiguous. Germline V gives CDR1 SNHLY, CDR2 FYNNEI. CDR3 length: 17 residues. The V end was cut by 3 bases, the J end by 0 bases, with 15 bases between.

V usage is TRBV5-1 and J usage is TRBJ1-2; perhaps TRBD1 as D (6 bases). CDR3 length equals 13 residues. V was pared by 4 bases and J by 3 bases, with 10 bases between. From germline, CDR1 is SGHRS and CDR2 YFSETQ. CDR3: CASSKQGDYGYTF. CDR3 in DNA: TGCGCCAGCAGCAAACAGGGTGACTATGGCTACACCTTC.

This chain links TRBV20-1 with TRBJ2-5; 7 positions agree with TRBD2. The CDR3 runs 13 residues. Germline assignment: CDR1 DFQATT and CDR2 SNEGSKA (reference sequence). The CDR3 DNA is TGCAGCGCCTCCGGGCGGGGGCAAGAGACCCAGTACTTC. Its translation: CSASGRGQETQYF.

The chain combines TRBV10-3 with TRBJ2-3; possibly TRBD1 or TRBD2 for D (5 bases each). From germline, CDR1 is ENHRY and CDR2 SYGVKD. The CDR3 is made up of 14 amino acids. V shed 10 bases and J shed 3 bases, with 17 bases lying between them. The chain's CDR3 is CATRPGRKTDTQYF. The CDR3, as DNA: TGTGCCACCAGGCCGGGACGTAAGACAGATACGCAGTATTTT.

The rearrangement joins TRBV20-1 to TRBJ1-1; a possible D gene is TRBD1 (5 bases). Germline V gene sequence: CDR1 DFQATT, CDR2 SNEGSKA (reference sequence). V shed 1 base and J shed 0 bases, with 9 bases lying between them. The CDR3 has 14 residues. The CDR3 coding sequence is TGCAGTGCTAGAGCGAGACAGATGAACACTGAAGCTTTCTTT. It specifies CSARARQMNTEAFF.

The chain couples TRBV7-9 to TRBJ2-7; TRBD2 might be the D (5 bases). The CDR3 runs 14 residues. Trimming left V 2 bases short and J 3 bases short, with 11 bases between. Germline CDR1 and CDR2: SEHNR and FQNEAQ (reference sequence). Here the CDR3 reads CASSLPGLIYEQYF. Here the CDR3 DNA reads TGTGCCAGCAGCTTACCCGGACTTATCTACGAGCAGTACTTC.

The rearrangement uses TRBV20-1 and TRBJ1-2; D call uncertain. From germline, CDR1 is DFQATT and CDR2 SNEGSKA (reference sequence). Trimming took 6 bases from V and 3 from J, leaving 8 bases between them. The CDR3 contains 11 residues. CDR3 loop: CSAPAHYGYTF. CDR3 bases: TGCAGTGCCCCGGCGCACTATGGCTACACCTTC.

V and J are TRBV7-9 and TRBJ2-5; tentatively, D is TRBD1 or TRBD2 (5 bases each). The V end was cut by 5 bases, the J end by 2 bases, with 12 bases between. The CDR3 consists of 14 residues. Germline CDR1 reads SEHNR; CDR2 reads FQNEAQ (reference sequence). The CDR3 DNA reads TGTGCCAGCAGCATGGCCGGGACGCAAGAGACCCAGTACTTC. Protein sequence: CASSMAGTQETQYF. The full variable domain, in which reference TRBV7-9 and TRBJ2-5 provide the parts outside the CDR3, is DTGVSQNPRHKITKRGQNVTFRCDPISEHNRLYWYRQTLGQGPEFLTYFQNEAQLEKSRLLSDRFSAERPKGSFSTLEIQRTEQGDSAMYLCASSMAGTQETQYFGPGTRLLVL.

This clonotype was found once. V is TRBV5-4 and J is TRBJ2-3, with 9 bases aligning to TRBD2. CDR1 and CDR2 from the germline V gene are SGHNT and YYREEE (reference sequence). The CDR3 extends over 16 amino acids. Trimming at V came to 4 bases and at J to 0 bases, leaving 6 bases not matched to a gene. The CDR3 loop is CASSTRTSESTDTQYF. DNA of the CDR3: TGTGCCAGCAGCACTAGGACTAGCGAAAGCACAGATACGCAGTATTTT.

This clonotype was counted once. The J gene is TRBJ1-5, the V gene TRBV5-1; 7 bases match TRBD1. In germline, CDR1 is SGHRS, CDR2 YFSETQ. V was pared by 2 bases and J by 4 bases, with 6 bases of the junction left unmatched. This CDR3 region has 15 residues. DNA for the CDR3: TGCGCCAGCAGCTTAACCGGGACAGAAAATCAGCCCCAGCATTTT. Residues: CASSLTGTENQPQHF.

The CDR3 spells CATSRDARLEGTQYF. DNA for the CDR3: TGTGCCACCAGCAGAGATGCCCGTCTAGAGGGGACCCAGTACTTC. The rearrangement links TRBV15 to TRBJ2-5; a weak D match, TRBD2 (5 bases). The CDR3 has 15 residues. CDR1 and CDR2 (germline): LNHNV, YYDKDF (reference sequence). The germline V and J ends were trimmed by 0 bases and 7 bases, with 15 bases remaining between them.

The chain employs TRBV5-1 and TRBJ2-2, with 11 bases aligning to TRBD2. The germline gives CDR1 SGHRS, CDR2 YFSETQ. The ends lost 9 bases at V and 4 bases at J; junction bases unmatched: 5. The CDR3 contains 14 residues. DNA of the CDR3: TGCGCCAACTCTAGCGGGAGGTCCACCGGGGAGCTGTTTTTT. Translation gives CANSSGRSTGELFF.

V usage is TRBV28 and J usage is TRBJ1-2; 7 positions match TRBD1. The CDR3 contains 15 residues. Germline lookup yields CDR1 MDHEN and CDR2 SYDVKM. Trimming at V came to 5 bases and at J to 5 bases, leaving 11 bases not matched to a gene. The CDR3: CASSPDRVEGYGYTF. The CDR3 bases are TGTGCCAGCAGTCCCGACAGGGTTGAGGGGTATGGCTACACCTTC.

CDR3 bases: TGTGCCAGCAGTTTACGGCAGACTAATGAAAAACTGTTTTTT. Translation: CASSLRQTNEKLFF. The rearrangement links TRBV12-3 or TRBV12-4 to TRBJ1-4; no clear D. Trimming shortened V by 2 bases and J by 2 bases, and 6 bases separated the two germline ends. The CDR3 runs to 14 residues.

This chain uses TRBV29-1 with TRBJ2-1; maybe TRBD2 (6 bases). V shed 1 base and J shed 6 bases, with 19 bases lying between them. CDR3 length: 16 residues. The germline V gene encodes CDR1 SQVTM and CDR2 ANQGSEA. This CDR3 reads CSVEALTSPRGNEQFF. For the CDR3, the DNA is TGCAGCGTTGAAGCCCTCACTAGCCCCCGTGGCAATGAGCAGTTCTTC.

The table lists this clonotype with a count of one. The chain has TRBV5-1 and TRBJ2-7; 8 nucleotides line up with TRBD1. The CDR3 totals 14 residues. Germline V gives CDR1 SGHRS, CDR2 YFSETQ. V shed 5 bases and J 3 bases; nucleotides not matched to a gene: 7. The CDR3 bases are TGCGCCAGCAGGGGCCCAGGGGGCGTCTACGAGCAGTACTTC. Translation gives CASRGPGGVYEQYF.

The chain couples TRBV2 to TRBJ2-1; 7 bases are shared with TRBD1. After removal of 7 bases from V and 9 bases from J, the junction contained 3 bases not matched to a gene. The CDR3 sequence is 11 residues long. CDR1 and CDR2 from the germline V gene are SNHLY and FYNNEI. CDR3 sequence (DNA): TGTGCCAGCAATAACAGGGGTGAGCAGTTCTTC. This translates into CASNNRGEQFF.

The genes are TRBV20-1 and TRBJ1-1; D gene unclear. The CDR3 totals 16 residues. The germline V gene has CDR1 DFQATT and CDR2 SNEGSKA (reference sequence). V was pared by 0 bases and J by 1 base, with 15 bases between. CDR3 DNA sequence: TGCAGTGCTAGAGATCCGGCGAAATACACGAACACTGAAGCTTTCTTT. Translated: CSARDPAKYTNTEAFF.

The chain combines TRBV5-4 with TRBJ2-5; 9 nucleotides agree with TRBD1. The CDR3 runs to 13 residues. Germline CDR1 SGHNT, CDR2 YYREEE (reference sequence). V gave up 3 bases and J gave up 4 bases; unmatched junction bases: 1. The CDR3 spells CASSSTGGETQYF. The DNA of the CDR3 is TGTGCCAGCAGCTCGACAGGGGGAGAGACCCAGTACTTC.

This CDR3 is CASSYTTHRGHGGEQYF. The CDR3 DNA is TGTGCCAGCAGCTACACGACCCACAGGGGTCATGGTGGCGAGCAGTACTTC. The chain recombines TRBV2 with TRBJ2-7; the match to TRBD1 covers 7 bases. CDR3 length: 17 residues. From germline, CDR1 is SNHLY and CDR2 FYNNEI. The J segment lost 6 bases and the V segment lost 6 bases, leaving 20 bases of the junction unmatched.